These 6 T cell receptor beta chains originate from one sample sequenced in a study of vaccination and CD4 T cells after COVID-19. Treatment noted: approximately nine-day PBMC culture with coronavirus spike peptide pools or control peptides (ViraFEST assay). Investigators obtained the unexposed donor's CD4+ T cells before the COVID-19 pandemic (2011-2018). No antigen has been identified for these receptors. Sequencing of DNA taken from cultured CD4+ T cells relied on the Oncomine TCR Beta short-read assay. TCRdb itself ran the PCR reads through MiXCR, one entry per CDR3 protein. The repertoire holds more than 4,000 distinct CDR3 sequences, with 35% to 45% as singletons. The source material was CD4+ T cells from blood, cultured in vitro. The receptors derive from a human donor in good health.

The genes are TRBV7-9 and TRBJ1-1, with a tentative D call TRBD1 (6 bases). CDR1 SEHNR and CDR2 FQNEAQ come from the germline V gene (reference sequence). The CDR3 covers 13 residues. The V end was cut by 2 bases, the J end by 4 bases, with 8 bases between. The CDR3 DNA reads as TGTGCCAGCAGCTTATTAGGGGGCACTGAAGCTTTCTTT. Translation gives CASSLLGGTEAFF.

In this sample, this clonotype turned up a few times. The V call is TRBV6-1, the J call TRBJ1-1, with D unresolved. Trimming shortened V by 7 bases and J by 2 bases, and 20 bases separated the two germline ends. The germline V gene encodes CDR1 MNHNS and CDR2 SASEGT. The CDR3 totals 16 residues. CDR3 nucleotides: TGTGCCAGCACTCGAGGGTCTGGGTTAAGTAACACTGAAGCTTTCTTT. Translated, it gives CASTRGSGLSNTEAFF.

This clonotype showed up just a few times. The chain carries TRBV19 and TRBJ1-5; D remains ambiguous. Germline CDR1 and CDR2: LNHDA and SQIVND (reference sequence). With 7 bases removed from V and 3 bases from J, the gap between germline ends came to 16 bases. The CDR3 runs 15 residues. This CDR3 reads CASTPAGTDNQPQHF. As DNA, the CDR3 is TGTGCCAGTACCCCGGCGGGAACAGACAATCAGCCCCAGCATTTT.

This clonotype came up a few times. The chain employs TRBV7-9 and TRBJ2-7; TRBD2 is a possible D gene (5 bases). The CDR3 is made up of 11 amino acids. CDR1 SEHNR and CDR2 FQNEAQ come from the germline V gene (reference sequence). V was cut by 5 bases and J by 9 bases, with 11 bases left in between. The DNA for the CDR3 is TGTGCCAGCAGCCTCGTCGGGGTGCAGTACTTC. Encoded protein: CASSLVGVQYF.

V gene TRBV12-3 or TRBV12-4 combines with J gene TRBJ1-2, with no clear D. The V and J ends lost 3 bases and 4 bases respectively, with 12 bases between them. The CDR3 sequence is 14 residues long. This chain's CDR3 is CASSFREETYGYTF. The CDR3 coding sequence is TGTGCCAGCAGTTTTCGGGAAGAAACCTATGGCTACACCTTC.

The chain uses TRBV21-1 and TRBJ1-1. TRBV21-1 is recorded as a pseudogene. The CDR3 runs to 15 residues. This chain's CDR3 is CASSKEETLLKLAFF. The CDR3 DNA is TGTGCCAGCAGCAAAGAGGAGACCCTTCTTAAGCTAGCTTTCTTT.